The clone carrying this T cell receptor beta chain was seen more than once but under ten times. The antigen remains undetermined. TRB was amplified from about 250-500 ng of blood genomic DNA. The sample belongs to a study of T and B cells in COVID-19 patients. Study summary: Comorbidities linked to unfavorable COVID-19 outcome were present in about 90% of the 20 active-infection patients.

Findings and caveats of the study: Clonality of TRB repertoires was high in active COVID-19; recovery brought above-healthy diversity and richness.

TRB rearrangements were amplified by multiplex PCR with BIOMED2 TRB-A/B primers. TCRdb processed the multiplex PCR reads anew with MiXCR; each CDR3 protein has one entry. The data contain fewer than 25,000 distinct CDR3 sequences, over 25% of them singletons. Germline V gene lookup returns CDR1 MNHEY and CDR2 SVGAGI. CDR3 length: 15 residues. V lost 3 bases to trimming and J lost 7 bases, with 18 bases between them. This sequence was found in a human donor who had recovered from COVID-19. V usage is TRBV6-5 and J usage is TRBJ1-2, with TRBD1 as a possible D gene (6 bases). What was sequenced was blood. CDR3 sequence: CASSYDLGGAGGYTF. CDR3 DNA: TGTGCCAGCAGTTATGATCTCGGGGGCGCAGGTGGCTACACCTTC.